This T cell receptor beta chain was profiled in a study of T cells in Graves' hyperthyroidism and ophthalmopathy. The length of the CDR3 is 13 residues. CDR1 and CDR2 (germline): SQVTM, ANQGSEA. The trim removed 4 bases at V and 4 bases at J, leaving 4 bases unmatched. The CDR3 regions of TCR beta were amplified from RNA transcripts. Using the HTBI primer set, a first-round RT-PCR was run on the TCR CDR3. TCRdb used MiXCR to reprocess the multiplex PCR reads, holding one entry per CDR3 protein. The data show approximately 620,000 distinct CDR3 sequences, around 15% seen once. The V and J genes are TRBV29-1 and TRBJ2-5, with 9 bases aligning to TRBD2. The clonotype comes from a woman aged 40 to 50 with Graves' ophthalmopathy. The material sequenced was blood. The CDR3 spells CSVGQLAGETQYF. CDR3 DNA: TGCAGCGTTGGGCAACTAGCGGGAGAGACCCAGTACTTC.